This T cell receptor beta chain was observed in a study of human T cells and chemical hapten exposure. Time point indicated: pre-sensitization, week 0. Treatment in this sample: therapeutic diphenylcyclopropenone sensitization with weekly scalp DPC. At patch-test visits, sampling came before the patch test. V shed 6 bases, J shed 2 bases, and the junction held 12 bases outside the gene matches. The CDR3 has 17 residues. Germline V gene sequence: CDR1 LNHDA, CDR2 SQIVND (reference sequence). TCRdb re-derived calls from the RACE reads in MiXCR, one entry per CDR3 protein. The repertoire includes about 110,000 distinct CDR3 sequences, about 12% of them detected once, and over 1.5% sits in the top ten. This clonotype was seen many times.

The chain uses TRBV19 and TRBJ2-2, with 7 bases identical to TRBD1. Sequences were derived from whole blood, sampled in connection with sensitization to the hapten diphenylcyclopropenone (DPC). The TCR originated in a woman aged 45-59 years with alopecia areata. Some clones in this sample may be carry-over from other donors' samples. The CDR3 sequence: CASRDLSQGVNTGELFF. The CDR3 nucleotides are TGTGCCAGTAGGGACCTGAGTCAGGGGGTAAACACCGGGGAGCTGTTTTTT.